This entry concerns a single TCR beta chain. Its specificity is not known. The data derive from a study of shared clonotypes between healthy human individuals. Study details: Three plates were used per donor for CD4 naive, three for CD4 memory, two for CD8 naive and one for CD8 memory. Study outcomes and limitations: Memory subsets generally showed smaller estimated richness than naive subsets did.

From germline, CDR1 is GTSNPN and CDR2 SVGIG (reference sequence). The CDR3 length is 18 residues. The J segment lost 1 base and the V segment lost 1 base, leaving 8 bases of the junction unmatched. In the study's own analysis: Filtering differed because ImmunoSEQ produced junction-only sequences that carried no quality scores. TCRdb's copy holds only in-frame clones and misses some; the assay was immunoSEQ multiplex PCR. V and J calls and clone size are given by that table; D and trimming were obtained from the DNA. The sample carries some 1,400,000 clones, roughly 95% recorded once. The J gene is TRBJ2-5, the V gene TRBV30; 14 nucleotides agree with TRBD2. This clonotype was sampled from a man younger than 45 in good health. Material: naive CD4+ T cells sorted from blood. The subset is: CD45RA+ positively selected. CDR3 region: CAWSGPGLAGEGQETQYF. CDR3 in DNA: TGTGCCTGGAGTGGACCGGGACTAGCGGGAGAGGGCCAAGAGACCCAGTACTTC.